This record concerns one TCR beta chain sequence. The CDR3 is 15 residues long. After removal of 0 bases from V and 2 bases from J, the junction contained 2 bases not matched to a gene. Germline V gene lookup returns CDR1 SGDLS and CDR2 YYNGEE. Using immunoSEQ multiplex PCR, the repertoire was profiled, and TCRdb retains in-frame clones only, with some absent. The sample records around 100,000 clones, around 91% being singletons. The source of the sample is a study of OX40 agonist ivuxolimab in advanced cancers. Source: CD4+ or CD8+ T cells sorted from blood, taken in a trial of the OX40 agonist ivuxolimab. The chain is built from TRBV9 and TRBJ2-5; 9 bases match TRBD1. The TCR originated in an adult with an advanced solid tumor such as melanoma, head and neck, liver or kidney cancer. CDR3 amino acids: CASSVGDREQETQYF. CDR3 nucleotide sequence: TGTGCCAGCAGCGTAGGGGACAGGGAACAAGAGACCCAGTACTTC. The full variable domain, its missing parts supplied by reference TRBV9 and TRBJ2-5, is DSGVTQTPKHLITATGQRVTLRCSPRSGDLSVYWYQQSLDQGLQFLIQYYNGEERAKGNILERFSAQQFPDLHSELNLSSLELGDSALYFCASSVGDREQETQYFGPGTRLLVL.